Listed below are T cell receptor beta chains from one sample, sequenced in a study of Graves' ophthalmopathy and Graves' hyperthyroidism. A single record per CDR3 protein comes from TCRdb applying MiXCR to the multiplex PCR reads. In the table there are over a million distinct CDR3 sequences, roughly two fifths of which are singletons. Sequences were obtained from peripheral blood or thyroid tissue (not recorded which). Source of these receptors: an adult man with Graves' hyperthyroidism. CDR3s include the opening cysteine and the closing phenylalanine or tryptophan. A D gene is named only where the DNA matches it firmly. Rows may omit the clone size; those that give it use once, few, many or a size class.

TRBV20-1	TRBJ2-7	TRBD2	NA	CSARGGTIFYEQYF	TGCAGTGCTAGAGGGGGGACTATCTTCTACGAGCAGTACTTC
TRBV30	TRBJ1-2	NA	NA	CAWRGGWEGGNYGYTF	TGTGCCTGGAGGGGTGGATGGGAGGGCGGTAACTATGGCTACACCTTC
TRBV20-1	TRBJ1-2	NA	NA	CSARDPRQPAGGDGYTF	TGCAGTGCTAGAGATCCTCGGCAGCCTGCGGGGGGGGATGGCTACACCTTC
TRBV12-3/TRBV12-4	TRBJ2-2	NA	many	CASSFVTGELFF	TGTGCCAGCAGTTTCGTGACCGGGGAGCTGTTTTTT
TRBV27	TRBJ1-2	NA	many	CASRGEGLNYGYTF	TGTGCCAGCAGAGGCGAGGGCCTCAACTATGGCTACACCTTC
TRBV7-2	TRBJ1-1	NA	NA	CASSLGLAGLSEAFF	TGTGCCAGCAGCTTAGGACTAGCGGGACTCTCTGAAGCTTTCTTT
TRBV7-2	TRBJ1-5	TRBD1	NA	CASSAAGTETQHF	TGTGCCAGCAGCGCAGCAGGGACAGAGACCCAGCATTTT
TRBV5-4	TRBJ2-5	TRBD2	NA	CASSPEASGGQETQYF	TGTGCCAGCAGCCCGGAGGCTAGCGGGGGCCAAGAGACCCAGTACTTC
TRBV7-2	TRBJ1-1	NA	few	CASRGDRYSEAFF	TGTGCCAGCAGGGGGGACCGTTATTCCGAAGCTTTCTTT
TRBV4-3	TRBJ1-5	TRBD1	NA	CASSQEGQGVHQPQHF	TGCGCCAGCAGCCAAGAGGGTCAGGGGGTTCATCAGCCCCAGCATTTT
TRBV10-3	TRBJ1-4	NA	NA	CAIRAGASNEKLFF	TGTGCCATCAGGGCGGGGGCGAGTAATGAAAAACTGTTTTTT
TRBV7-9	TRBJ2-7	NA	NA	CASSLDRGVLYEQYF	TGTGCCAGCAGCTTAGACCGAGGAGTCCTCTACGAGCAGTACTTC
TRBV20-1	TRBJ1-5	TRBD1	many	CSARTGYSNQPQHF	TGCAGTGCCAGGACAGGATATAGCAATCAGCCCCAGCATTTT
TRBV20-1	TRBJ2-5	NA	many	CSANPPSGGAETQYF	TGCAGTGCCAACCCTCCCTCTGGGGGGGCAGAGACCCAGTACTTC
TRBV2	TRBJ1-5	NA	many	CASSEQGYSNQPQHF	TGTGCCAGCAGTGAACAGGGGTATAGCAATCAGCCCCAGCATTTT
TRBV7-9	TRBJ1-2	NA	many	CASTVVVGAVHYGYTF	TGTGCCAGCACCGTAGTCGTGGGGGCGGTTCACTATGGCTACACCTTC
TRBV29-1	TRBJ2-6	TRBD2	many	CSVEARRGAPPGANVLTF	TGCAGCGTTGAAGCACGGCGGGGGGCGCCCCCTGGGGCCAACGTCCTGACTTTC
TRBV15	TRBJ2-5	TRBD2	once	CATSRDSSGPSQETQYF	TGTGCCACCAGCAGAGACTCTAGCGGGCCAAGTCAAGAGACCCAGTACTTC
TRBV13	TRBJ1-1	NA	many	CASSLIGSPSTEAFF	TGTGCCAGCAGCTTAATCGGGTCTCCCAGTACTGAAGCTTTCTTT
TRBV27	TRBJ1-3	NA	NA	CASSSPRTGNTIYF	TGTGCCAGCAGTTCACCTCGGACGGGAAACACCATATATTTT
TRBV20-1	TRBJ1-5	TRBD1	many	CSARAPRGRYNQPQHF	TGCAGTGCTAGAGCTCCGAGGGGGCGGTACAATCAGCCCCAGCATTTT
TRBV19	TRBJ1-1	NA	many	CATKQGEAFF	TGTGCCACCAAGCAGGGGGAAGCTTTCTTT
TRBV2	TRBJ2-5	TRBD2	NA	CASSYLLAGGKTQYF	TGTGCCAGCAGTTACTTACTAGCGGGAGGCAAGACCCAGTACTTC
TRBV5-1	TRBJ2-2	NA	many	CASSYRDTNTGELFF	TGCGCCAGCAGCTACCGGGACACGAACACCGGGGAGCTGTTTTTT
TRBV10-3	TRBJ2-7	NA	NA	CAISAQQGYEQYF	TGTGCCATCAGTGCGCAGCAGGGCTACGAGCAGTACTTC
TRBV20-1	TRBJ1-1	NA	NA	CSAGHTAGSEAFF	TGCAGTGCTGGCCACACCGCGGGGTCTGAAGCTTTCTTT
TRBV2	TRBJ2-7	TRBD1	many	CASSGTGYEQYF	TGTGCCAGCAGCGGGACAGGGTACGAGCAGTACTTC
TRBV7-2	TRBJ1-5	NA	NA	CASSPGTVLTF	TGTGCCAGCAGCCCTGGGACGGTCCTGACCTTT
TRBV4-3	TRBJ1-1	NA	many	CASSQGHMNTEAFF	TGCGCCAGCAGCCAAGGACACATGAACACTGAAGCTTTCTTT
TRBV7-8	TRBJ2-2	NA	NA	CASSQDPGSAHTGELFF	TGTGCCAGCAGCCAAGATCCAGGCTCGGCGCACACCGGGGAGCTGTTTTTT
TRBV11-2	TRBJ2-7	NA	NA	CASSKVVFGDEQYF	TGTGCCAGCAGCAAGGTCGTTTTCGGGGACGAGCAGTACTTC
TRBV2	TRBJ1-5	NA	many	CASRAATNQPQHF	TGTGCCAGCAGGGCAGCAACTAATCAGCCCCAGCATTTT
TRBV27	TRBJ1-5	NA	NA	CASSLSIGGKYSNQPQHF	TGTGCCAGCAGTTTATCGATCGGGGGGAAATATAGCAATCAGCCCCAGCATTTT
TRBV9	TRBJ2-5	TRBD2	few	CASSELAVGIKETQYF	TGTGCCAGCAGTGAACTAGCGGTGGGGATCAAAGAGACCCAGTACTTC
TRBV10-3	TRBJ2-1	TRBD2	NA	CAIRGTSRDYNEQFF	TGTGCCATCAGAGGGACTAGCAGAGACTACAATGAGCAGTTCTTC
TRBV5-1	TRBJ1-2	TRBD1	NA	CASSLWTGRYGYTF	TGCGCCAGCAGCCTCTGGACAGGGCGCTATGGCTACACCTTC
TRBV29-1	TRBJ2-5	TRBD2	few	CSVDLAGGPQETQYF	TGCAGCGTTGACCTGGCGGGGGGCCCCCAAGAGACCCAGTACTTC
TRBV25-1	TRBJ1-4	NA	once	CASTDRAFREKLFF	TGTGCCAGCACTGATCGGGCATTCCGTGAAAAACTGTTTTTT
TRBV7-2	TRBJ1-2	NA	NA	CASSVDSQRSGYTF	TGTGCCAGCAGCGTGGATTCGCAAAGGTCTGGCTACACCTTC
TRBV7-2	TRBJ2-7	NA	NA	CASSGHGGVGGIRYEQYF	TGTGCCAGCAGTGGACACGGCGGCGTTGGCGGGATCCGATACGAGCAGTACTTC
TRBV6-6	TRBJ1-2	NA	NA	CASNKGRSDGYTF	TGTGCCAGCAACAAGGGCAGGAGCGATGGCTACACCTTC
TRBV4-3	TRBJ1-1	NA	few	CASSQASGGGWGTEAFF	TGCGCCAGCAGCCAAGCGAGCGGGGGAGGATGGGGCACTGAAGCTTTCTTT
TRBV7-8	TRBJ2-6	NA	NA	CASIEGSGANVLTF	TGTGCCAGCATCGAGGGGTCTGGGGCCAACGTCCTGACTTTC
TRBV4-1	TRBJ2-7	NA	NA	CASSHRSGTRLYEQYF	TGCGCCAGCAGCCACCGCAGCGGGACACGGCTCTACGAGCAGTACTTC
TRBV19	TRBJ2-2	NA	NA	CASTPRWGGTETGELFF	TGTGCCAGTACCCCAAGGTGGGGCGGTACGGAGACCGGGGAGCTGTTTTTT
TRBV9	TRBJ1-2	TRBD1	once	CASSGGQGHGYTF	TGTGCCAGCAGCGGCGGACAGGGCCATGGCTACACCTTC
TRBV5-1	TRBJ1-4	NA	many	CASSSGPGSEKLFF	TGCGCCAGCAGCTCCGGACCTGGAAGTGAAAAACTGTTTTTT
TRBV7-8	TRBJ1-1	NA	many	CASSLNPPQGAGTEAFF	TGTGCCAGCAGCTTAAACCCCCCACAGGGTGCGGGCACTGAAGCTTTCTTT
TRBV10-3	TRBJ2-5	NA	NA	CASRTGQRQRDTQYF	TGTGCCAGCAGAACGGGGCAGCGCCAGAGAGATACCCAGTACTTC
TRBV7-2	TRBJ1-6	NA	many	CASSLLPGARSYNSPLHF	TGTGCCAGCAGCTTACTCCCGGGGGCGAGATCCTATAATTCACCCCTCCACTTT
TRBV20-1	TRBJ1-1	TRBD1	NA	CSAPTDRGLTEAFF	TGCAGTGCGCCAACAGACAGGGGGCTTACTGAAGCTTTCTTT
TRBV7-8	TRBJ2-5	NA	NA	CASSLEGGLATQYF	TGTGCCAGCAGCTTAGAGGGTGGGTTGGCGACCCAGTACTTC
TRBV7-9	TRBJ1-5	NA	many	CASSLVAPGDLGDQPQHF	TGTGCCAGCAGCTTAGTGGCGCCAGGGGATCTCGGGGATCAGCCCCAGCATTTT
TRBV6-1	TRBJ2-5	NA	few	CASSDQGGETQYF	TGTGCCAGCAGTGACCAGGGAGGAGAGACCCAGTACTTC